This TCR beta chain comes out of a study of Ad26.COV2.S vaccination and SARS-CoV-2 variants. Documented treatment: about 20 received Ad26.COV2.S at low or high dose, single or two shots; about 5 received placebo; per-sample allocation not given. Sample collection was performed on day 63 after the first vaccine or placebo injection. Sequenced by immunoSEQ multiplex PCR; TCRdb stores in-frame clones only, minus some. Of some 480,000 clones listed, 87% are singletons. This receptor was taken from a person between 18 and 65 years old who received the Ad26.COV2.S COVID-19 vaccine or a placebo. The source was peripheral blood, collected in a trial of Ad26.COV2.S vaccine versus placebo.

The CDR3 is CASSLSTGTGLAKNIQYF. CDR3 bases: TGTGCCAGCAGCTTATCCACCGGGACAGGGTTAGCCAAAAACATTCAGTACTTC. This chain links TRBV11-2 with TRBJ2-4; 9 bases line up with TRBD1. CDR1 and CDR2 (germline): SGHAT, FQNNGV. CDR3 length: 18 residues. V shed 2 bases, J shed 0 bases, and the junction held 8 bases outside the gene matches.